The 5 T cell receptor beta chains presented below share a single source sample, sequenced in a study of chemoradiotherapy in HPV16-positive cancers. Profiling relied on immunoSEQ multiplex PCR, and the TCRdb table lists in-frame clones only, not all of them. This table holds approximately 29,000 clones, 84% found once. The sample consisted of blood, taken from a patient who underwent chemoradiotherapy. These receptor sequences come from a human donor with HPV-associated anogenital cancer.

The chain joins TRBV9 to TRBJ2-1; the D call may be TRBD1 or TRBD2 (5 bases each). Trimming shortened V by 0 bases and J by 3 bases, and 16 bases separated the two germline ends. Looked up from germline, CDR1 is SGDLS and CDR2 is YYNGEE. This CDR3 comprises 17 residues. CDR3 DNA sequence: TGTGCCAGCAGCGTAGCTTCTGGGACCCAAATCTACAATGAGCAGTTCTTC. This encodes CASSVASGTQIYNEQFF.

CDR3 in DNA: TGTGCCTGGGACACTGGAAACACCATATATTTT. This encodes CAWDTGNTIYF. The rearrangement joins TRBV30 to TRBJ1-3; unclear D gene. CDR3 length equals 11 residues. With 5 bases removed from V and 2 bases from J, the gap between germline ends came to 4 bases. The germline gives CDR1 GTSNPN, CDR2 SVGIG (reference sequence).

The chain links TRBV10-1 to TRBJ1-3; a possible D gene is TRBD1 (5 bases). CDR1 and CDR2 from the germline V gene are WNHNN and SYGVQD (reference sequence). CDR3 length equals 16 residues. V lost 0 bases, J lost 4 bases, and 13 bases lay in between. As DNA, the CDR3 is TGCGCCAGCAGTGAGTCAAGGGGAGGAGAAGGAAACACCATATATTTT. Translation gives CASSESRGGEGNTIYF.

CDR3 protein: CASSMRNTEAFF. In DNA form, the CDR3 reads TGTGCCAGCAGCATGAGGAACACTGAAGCTTTCTTT. This rearrangement joins TRBV21-1 to TRBJ1-1. TRBV21-1 is described as a pseudogene. The CDR3 is 12 amino acids.

In nucleotides, the CDR3 is TGTGCCAGCAGCCCCACAAGACAGCTCTATGGCTACACCTTC. This codes for CASSPTRQLYGYTF. The gene calls are TRBV5-5 and TRBJ1-2, with D maybe TRBD1 (5 bases). Per the germline V gene, CDR1 is SGHKS and CDR2 is YYEKEE (reference sequence). CDR3 length equals 14 residues. Trimming cost V 4 bases and J 4 bases, with 14 bases left between them.